This TCR beta chain was documented in a study of identical twins. This clonotype turned up a few times. MiXCR, applied by TCRdb to the 5' RACE reads, yields one record per CDR3 protein. The sample has about 340,000 distinct CDR3 sequences; around 12% are singletons. Trimming removed 5 bases at V and 0 bases at J, with 7 bases between. This CDR3 has 14 amino acids. CDR1 is KGHDR and CDR2 is SFDVKD in the germline V gene. These data were likewise used in another study, on yellow fever vaccine responses in identical twins.

The sequenced material came from CD8+ T cells sorted from blood. The rearrangement uses TRBV24-1 and TRBJ2-1, with D hard to call. This clonotype was obtained from a woman aged 18-29 years in good health. CDR3 region: CATSAPSSYNEQFF. CDR3 in DNA: TGTGCCACCAGTGCTCCATCCTCCTACAATGAGCAGTTCTTC.